This T cell receptor beta chain was sequenced during a study of cytomegalovirus exposure and HLA in healthy donors. The CDR3 is made up of 13 amino acids. CDR1 is MGHRA and CDR2 is YSYEKL in the germline V gene. V lost 1 base to trimming and J lost 6 bases, with 10 bases between them. Study-level results: V segments that were indistinguishable, TRBV6-2 and TRBV6-3 among them, were omitted from analysis.

A word on this clone: Its antigen remains unknown.

13 Jbeta primers and 60 Vbeta primers were used for the PCR. This table comes from immunoSEQ multiplex PCR, and its TCRdb copy is limited to in-frame clones, with some not included. This sample carries about 67,000 clones, 65% to 85% of them seen once, and the ten largest clones take less than 3%. The sequence came from a woman aged 25 to 39 in good health and CMV-seronegative. The genes are TRBV4-1 and TRBJ2-7; D gene ambiguous. Sequences were obtained from PBMCs. In DNA form, the CDR3 reads TGCGCCAGCAGCCAAGGCTTAGCAACCGAGCAGTACTTC. Protein: CASSQGLATEQYF.